Shown below are 30 T cell receptor beta chains from a single sample sequenced in a study of T cell responses to AZD1222 COVID-19 vaccine. Generated by immunoSEQ multiplex PCR, the TCRdb table keeps only in-frame clones and is missing some. The sample carries some 96,000 clones, about 87% recorded once. The sample was peripheral blood, taken on day 0 of AZD1222 vaccination. The receptors were sampled from an adult in good health.

The chain employs TRBV7-6 and TRBJ2-1; D gene ambiguous. V lost 2 bases to trimming and J lost 9 bases, with 5 bases between them. The CDR3 extends over 11 amino acids. The germline gives CDR1 SGHVS, CDR2 FNYEAQ. The CDR3 coding sequence is TGTGCCAGCAGCTTAAATGGTGAGCAGTTCTTC. The encoded protein is CASSLNGEQFF.

This rearrangement joins TRBV24-1 to TRBJ2-1; 7 nucleotides line up with TRBD2. V lost 4 bases, J lost 5 bases, and 7 bases stayed unmatched. The germline V gene encodes CDR1 KGHDR and CDR2 SFDVKD. This CDR3 spans 15 amino acids. CDR3 DNA sequence: TGTGCCACCAGTGACCCTGGACTAGACCACAATGAGCAGTTCTTC. It encodes CATSDPGLDHNEQFF.

This chain links TRBV19 with TRBJ2-7, with D possibly called TRBD1 or TRBD2 (6 bases each). V lost 0 bases, J lost 3 bases, and 9 bases lay in between. Germline V gene data show CDR1 as LNHDA and CDR2 as SQIVND (reference sequence). The CDR3 has 14 residues. CDR3 nucleotide sequence: TGTGCCAGTAGTATAGAACAGGGAGGCTACGAGCAGTACTTC. Amino acid sequence: CASSIEQGGYEQYF.

About this clone itself: Without the conserved terminal phenylalanine or tryptophan, this CDR3 likely stems from a read error. The limits of the CDR3 on the DNA are not certain, so only TCRdb's listed CDR3 is given. V usage is TRBV6-1 and J usage is TRBJ1-6; the tabulated D call, TRBD1, remains unverified against the DNA. CDR1 and CDR2 from the germline V gene are MNHNS and SASEGT. 14 amino acids form the CDR3, both terminal residues included. The CDR3 reads CASSERETGTLYAL.

The gene calls are TRBV7-2 and TRBJ2-3, with TRBD2 matching 7 bases. Germline loops: CDR1 SGHTA, CDR2 FQGNSA. This CDR3 has 15 residues. V dropped 3 bases and J dropped 2; count of bases not matched to a gene: 5. The CDR3 here is CASSLTGGTTDTQYF. The CDR3 DNA reads as TGTGCCAGCAGCTTGACGGGAGGTACCACAGATACGCAGTATTTT.

The chain recombines TRBV4-1 with TRBJ2-6; D is ambiguous. The CDR3 has 15 amino acids. Trimming took 0 bases from V and 0 from J, leaving 3 bases between them. The germline CDR1 and CDR2 sequences are MGHRA and YSYEKL. The CDR3 DNA is TGCGCCAGCAGCCAAGAGCCCTCTGGGGCCAACGTCCTGACTTTC. This codes for CASSQEPSGANVLTF.

The chain employs TRBV6-2 or TRBV6-3 and TRBJ2-7; 8 bases line up with TRBD2. The ends lost 5 bases at V and 4 bases at J; junction bases unmatched: 7. The CDR3 contains 14 residues. CDR1 MNHEY and CDR2 SVGEGT come from the germline V gene. In DNA form, the CDR3 reads TGTGCCAGCAGTAGCCGGGGGGGCCGTTACGAGCAGTACTTC. The encoded protein is CASSSRGGRYEQYF.

CDR3 sequence: CASSLGVKLNTEAFF. CDR3 coding DNA: TGTGCCAGCAGCTTAGGGGTCAAGTTGAACACTGAAGCTTTCTTT. V is TRBV27 and J is TRBJ1-1, with D possibly matching TRBD1 (5 bases). The CDR3 covers 15 residues. Between the trimmed V and J ends, which lost 6 bases and 0 bases, there was a span of 14 bases. Germline CDR1 MNHEY, CDR2 SMNVEV (reference sequence).

The chain couples TRBV19 to TRBJ2-2; 13 bases align to TRBD2. This CDR3 contains 17 residues. Per the germline V gene, CDR1 is LNHDA and CDR2 is SQIVND (reference sequence). The J segment lost 0 bases and the V segment lost 5 bases, leaving 3 bases of the junction unmatched. This CDR3 reads CASSVGTSGTNTGELFF. CDR3 DNA: TGTGCCAGTAGTGTCGGGACTAGCGGGACGAACACCGGGGAGCTGTTTTTT.

This clone appeared a single time. The chain employs TRBV4-3 and TRBJ1-1; D is unclear. The germline gives CDR1 LGHNA, CDR2 YSLEER. The CDR3 consists of 13 residues. V was clipped by 0 bases and J by 5 bases, with 7 bases between them. CDR3 in amino acids: CASSQEARTEAFF. The CDR3 nucleotides are TGCGCCAGCAGCCAAGAAGCTCGAACTGAAGCTTTCTTT.

This rearrangement joins TRBV5-1 to TRBJ1-2; D might be TRBD1 (6 bases). This CDR3 has 14 residues. The V end was cut by 2 bases, the J end by 5 bases, with 13 bases between. Germline CDR1 is SGHRS and CDR2 is YFSETQ. The CDR3 region has the DNA TGCGCCAGCAGCTTATCAGGGGCGGAGTATGGCTACACCTTC. Residues: CASSLSGAEYGYTF. Full variable domain (remainder filled in from reference TRBV5-1 and TRBJ1-2): KAGVTQTPRYLIKTRGQQVTLSCSPISGHRSVSWYQQTPGQGLQFLFEYFSETQRNKGNFPGRFSGRQFSNSRSEMNVSTLELGDSALYLCASSLSGAEYGYTFGSGTRLTVV.

Points on this clone: This specimen includes other DNA sequences encoding the same CDR3. The V call is TRBV5-4, the J call TRBJ1-6; TRBD1 agrees at 9 bases. This CDR3 has 15 amino acids. Losses at the gene ends were 2 bases for V and 7 bases for J; bases not matched to a gene: 4. CDR1 is SGHNT, CDR2 YYREEE, per germline (reference sequence). CDR3 DNA: TGTGCCAGCAGCTTACGACAGGGGGAGAATTCACCCCTCCACTTT. Protein sequence: CASSLRQGENSPLHF.

The chain is built from TRBV9 and TRBJ1-1, with 7 nucleotides matching TRBD1. The CDR3 is made up of 15 amino acids. The V gene's germline CDR1 is SGDLS and CDR2 YYNGEE. The V segment lost 3 bases and the J segment 11 bases; nucleotides outside the gene matches: 16. CDR3 sequence (DNA): TGTGCCAGCAGCGAGGCCCCTGGGACAGCGGATGAGGCTTTCTTT. Translating it yields CASSEAPGTADEAFF.

The CDR3 loop reads CASSRGFGNQPQHF. The DNA for the CDR3 is TGTGCCAGTAGTCGGGGGTTTGGGAATCAGCCCCAGCATTTT. The chain uses TRBV19 and TRBJ1-5, with D tentatively TRBD1 (5 bases). The V gene lost 5 bases and the J gene lost 4 bases, with 12 bases spanning the gap. The germline CDR1 and CDR2 sequences are LNHDA and SQIVND (reference sequence). This CDR3 has 14 amino acids.

The CDR3 is CASREVSREAFF. The CDR3 region has the DNA TGTGCCAGCAGAGAGGTGAGTCGAGAAGCTTTCTTT. V gene TRBV12-3 or TRBV12-4 combines with J gene TRBJ1-1; D ambiguous. The CDR3 consists of 12 residues. Between the trimmed V and J ends, which lost 6 bases and 8 bases, there was a span of 13 bases.

This clone occurred once. CDR3 coding DNA: TGTGCCAGCATTTTGTACGAGCAGTACTTC. Translated, it gives CASILYEQYF. The chain joins TRBV27 to TRBJ2-7; D uncertain. Trimming removed 7 bases from V and 4 bases from J, with 5 bases in between. Germline values: CDR1 MNHEY, CDR2 SMNVEV (reference sequence). The CDR3 spans 10 residues.

This clone qualifies as medium-sized (0.01 to 0.1%). Different DNA sequences within this sample yield the same CDR3. The chain links TRBV11-2 to TRBJ2-1, with unresolved D. The germline V gene encodes CDR1 SGHAT and CDR2 FQNNGV. The CDR3 extends over 12 amino acids. V lost 1 base, J lost 5 bases, and 3 bases lay in between. The DNA for the CDR3 is TGTGCCAGCAGCTTAGCTCACAATGAGCAGTTCTTC. Translated, it gives CASSLAHNEQFF.

The CDR3 sequence is CASSEDLYEQYF. CDR3 DNA: TGCGCCAGCAGCGAGGACCTCTACGAGCAGTACTTC. The rearrangement uses TRBV4-1 and TRBJ2-7; D not certain. With 5 bases removed from V and 3 bases from J, the gap between germline ends came to 8 bases. The germline gives CDR1 MGHRA, CDR2 YSYEKL. The CDR3 length is 12 residues.

This CDR3 reads CASGEETQYF. CDR3 nucleotides: TGTGCCAGCGGAGAAGAGACCCAGTACTTC. This rearrangement joins TRBV2 to TRBJ2-5; no firm D call. CDR1 is SNHLY, CDR2 FYNNEI, per germline. CDR3 length: 10 amino acids. Trimming left V 8 bases short and J 3 bases short, with 4 bases between. The full variable domain, its missing parts supplied by reference TRBV2 and TRBJ2-5, is EPEVTQTPSHQVTQMGQEVILRCVPISNHLYFYWYRQILGQKVEFLVSFYNNEISEKSEIFDDQFSVERPDGSNFTLKIRSTKLEDSAMYFCASGEETQYFGPGTRLLVL.

The chain recombines TRBV18 with TRBJ2-1; D perhaps matches TRBD1 (6 bases). The V end lost 3 bases, the J end lost 6 bases, and 12 bases lay between the germline ends. In germline, CDR1 is KGHSH, CDR2 LQKENI. The CDR3 contains 14 residues. DNA of the CDR3: TGTGCCAGCTCACCGCTAGGACAGCTCAATGAGCAGTTCTTC. Translating gives CASSPLGQLNEQFF.

The chain employs TRBV6-5 and TRBJ2-5; perhaps TRBD1 as D (5 bases). The CDR3 sequence is 12 residues long. Germline V CDR1 and CDR2: MNHEY, SVGAGI. V was pared by 8 bases and J by 0 bases, with 7 bases between. CDR3 sequence: CASQGNQETQYF. The CDR3 DNA sequence: TGTGCCAGCCAGGGAAACCAAGAGACCCAGTACTTC.

The chain has TRBV19 and TRBJ1-4; D call uncertain. This CDR3 is 16 amino acids long. Germline V gene lookup returns CDR1 LNHDA and CDR2 SQIVND (reference sequence). Trimming shortened V by 3 bases and J by 5 bases, and 16 bases separated the two germline ends. The CDR3 loop reads CASSMQAGFPNEKLFF. CDR3 bases: TGTGCCAGTAGTATGCAGGCCGGGTTCCCAAATGAAAAACTGTTTTTT.

The J gene is TRBJ1-5, the V gene TRBV5-1; D remains ambiguous. This CDR3 has 13 amino acids. Looked up from germline, CDR1 is SGHRS and CDR2 is YFSETQ. Trimming took 1 base from V and 2 from J, leaving 4 bases between them. This CDR3 is CASSLTGNQPQHF. In DNA, the CDR3 is TGCGCCAGCAGCTTGACGGGCAATCAGCCCCAGCATTTT.

This clone was recorded a few times. V is TRBV10-2 and J is TRBJ1-5; the match to TRBD1 covers 8 bases. Germline V gene sequence: CDR1 WSHSY, CDR2 SAAADI. The CDR3 is made up of 13 amino acids. V lost 6 bases, J lost 8 bases, and 6 bases stayed unmatched. The CDR3 bases are TGCGCCAGCAGCAGACAGGGGACGGAGCCCCAGCATTTT. This codes for CASSRQGTEPQHF.

V and J are TRBV19 and TRBJ1-5, with D uncertain. The CDR3 totals 15 residues. The germline gives CDR1 LNHDA, CDR2 SQIVND (reference sequence). The V end lost 6 bases, the J end lost 9 bases, and 21 bases lay between the germline ends. CDR3 loop: CASRVARPVTAPQHF. CDR3 in DNA: TGTGCCAGTAGGGTGGCCCGACCCGTTACGGCGCCCCAGCATTTT.

There are a few counts of this clone. This chain connects TRBV14 to TRBJ2-7; TRBD2 aligns across 8 bases. The CDR3 consists of 15 residues. Germline lookup yields CDR1 SGHDN and CDR2 FVKESK. The V and J ends lost 5 bases and 4 bases, in that order; junction bases with no gene match: 10. The CDR3 DNA is TGTGCCAGCAGCTCCGTACTAGCGGTCCTTTACGAGCAGTACTTC. Its translation: CASSSVLAVLYEQYF. Supplemented by reference TRBV14 and TRBJ2-7, the full variable domain reads EAGVTQFPSHSVIEKGQTVTLRCDPISGHDNLYWYRRVMGKEIKFLLHFVKESKQDESGMPNNRFLAERTGGTYSTLKVQPAELEDSGVYFCASSSVLAVLYEQYFGPGTRLTVT.

This chain links TRBV5-6 with TRBJ2-7, with 7 positions matching TRBD2. This CDR3 is 15 amino acids long. Germline CDR1 and CDR2: SGHDT and YYEEEE. V lost 0 bases to trimming and J lost 7 bases; unmatched junction nucleotides: 10. Written as DNA, the CDR3 is TGTGCCAGCAGCTTGGAAGGGCTAGCGGTGCCAGAGCAGTACTTC. Encoded protein: CASSLEGLAVPEQYF.

The genes are TRBV29-1 and TRBJ1-1, with D maybe TRBD1 (6 bases). V dropped 7 bases and J dropped 4 bases, with 16 bases sitting between them. The CDR3 runs to 13 residues. Per germline, CDR1 SQVTM and CDR2 ANQGSEA. CDR3 bases: TGCAGCGCCCAAAGGGGGGAGGGCACTGAAGCTTTCTTT. This translates into CSAQRGEGTEAFF.

CDR3 region: CASSVQGASYNEQFF. The DNA of the CDR3 is TGTGCCAGCAGTGTACAGGGGGCCTCCTACAATGAGCAGTTCTTC. This rearrangement joins TRBV2 to TRBJ2-1; 9 nucleotides agree with TRBD1. Germline CDR1 SNHLY, CDR2 FYNNEI. The CDR3 extends over 15 amino acids. Trimming cost V 4 bases and J 0 bases; bases outside gene matches: 1. Combining the CDR3 with reference TRBV2 and TRBJ2-1 gives the whole variable domain EPEVTQTPSHQVTQMGQEVILRCVPISNHLYFYWYRQILGQKVEFLVSFYNNEISEKSEIFDDQFSVERPDGSNFTLKIRSTKLEDSAMYFCASSVQGASYNEQFFGPGTRLTVL.

The chain couples TRBV6-5 to TRBJ1-5; the D is unclear. The CDR3 is 11 amino acids. Germline V lookup: CDR1 MNHEY, CDR2 SVGAGI. The ends were cut back, 5 bases at V and 5 bases at J, with 4 bases in the middle. This CDR3 reads CASSNYQPQHF. DNA for the CDR3: TGTGCCAGCAGTAACTATCAGCCCCAGCATTTT.